The source of this T cell receptor beta chain is a study of blood T cell repertoires in COVID-19. Across the study: The study drew acute and convalescent COVID-19 samples from the United States, Italy and Spain. PBMCs, B-cell-depleted T cells, or T cells were the source of the cDNA or gDNA that made up the material.

Per the germline V gene, CDR1 is MNHEY and CDR2 is SVGEGT. The V and J ends lost 6 bases and 4 bases, in that order; junction bases with no gene match: 4. The CDR3 totals 15 residues. Note on this clone: A much larger clone is a single base away; this may be a read error.

Sequenced by immunoSEQ multiplex PCR; TCRdb stores in-frame clones only, minus some. The table shows about 280,000 clones, with around 82% occurring only once. This chain joins TRBV6-2 or TRBV6-3 and TRBJ2-1, with 12 positions matching TRBD2. The receptor was isolated from a woman between 50 and 59 years old who had recovered from COVID-19. The specimen sequenced was peripheral blood. Here the CDR3 reads CASSRTSGAYNEQFF. DNA for the CDR3: TGTGCCAGCAGCCGGACTAGCGGGGCTTACAATGAGCAGTTCTTC.